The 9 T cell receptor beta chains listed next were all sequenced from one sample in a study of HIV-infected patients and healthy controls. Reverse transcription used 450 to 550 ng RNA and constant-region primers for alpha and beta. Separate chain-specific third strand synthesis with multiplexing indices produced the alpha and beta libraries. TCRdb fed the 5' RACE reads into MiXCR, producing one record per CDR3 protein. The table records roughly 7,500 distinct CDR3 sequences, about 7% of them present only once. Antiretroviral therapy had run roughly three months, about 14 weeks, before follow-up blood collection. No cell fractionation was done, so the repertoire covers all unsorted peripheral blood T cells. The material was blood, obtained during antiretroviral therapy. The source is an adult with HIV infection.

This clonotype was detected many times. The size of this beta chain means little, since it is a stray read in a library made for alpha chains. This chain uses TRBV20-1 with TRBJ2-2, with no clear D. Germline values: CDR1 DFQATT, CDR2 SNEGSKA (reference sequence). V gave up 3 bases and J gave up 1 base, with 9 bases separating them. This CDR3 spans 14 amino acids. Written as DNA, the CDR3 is TGCAGTGCTAGCGGGCCTCTGAACACCGGGGAGCTGTTTTTT. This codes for CSASGPLNTGELFF.

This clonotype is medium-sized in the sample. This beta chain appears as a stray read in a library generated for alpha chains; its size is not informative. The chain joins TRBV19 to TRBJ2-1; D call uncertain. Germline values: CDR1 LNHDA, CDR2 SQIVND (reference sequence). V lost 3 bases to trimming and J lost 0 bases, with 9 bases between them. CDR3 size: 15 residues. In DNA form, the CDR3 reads TGTGCCAGTAGTATCCCAGCCCGCTCCTACAATGAGCAGTTCTTC. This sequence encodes CASSIPARSYNEQFF.

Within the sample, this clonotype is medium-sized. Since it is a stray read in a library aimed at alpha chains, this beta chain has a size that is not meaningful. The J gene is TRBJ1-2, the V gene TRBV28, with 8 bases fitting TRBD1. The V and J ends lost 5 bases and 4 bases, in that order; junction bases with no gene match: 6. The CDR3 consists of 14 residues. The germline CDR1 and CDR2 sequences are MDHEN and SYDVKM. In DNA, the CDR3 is TGTGCCAGCAGTCCCCCCGGGACAGGCTATGGCTACACCTTC. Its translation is CASSPPGTGYGYTF.

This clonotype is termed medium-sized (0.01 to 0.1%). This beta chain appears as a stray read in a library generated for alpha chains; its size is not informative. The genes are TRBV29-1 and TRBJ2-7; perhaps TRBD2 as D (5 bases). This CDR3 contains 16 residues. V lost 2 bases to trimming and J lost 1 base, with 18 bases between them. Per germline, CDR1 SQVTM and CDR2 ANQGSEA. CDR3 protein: CSVETPGSGPSYEQYF. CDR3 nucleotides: TGCAGCGTTGAAACCCCGGGGAGCGGACCATCCTACGAGCAGTACTTC.

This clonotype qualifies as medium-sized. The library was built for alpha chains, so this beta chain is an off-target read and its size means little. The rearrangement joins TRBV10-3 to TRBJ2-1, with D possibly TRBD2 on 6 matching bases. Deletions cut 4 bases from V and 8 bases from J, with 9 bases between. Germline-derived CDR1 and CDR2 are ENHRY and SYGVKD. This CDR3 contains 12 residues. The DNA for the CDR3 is TGTGCCATCAGTGCTAGCGTTCATGAGCAGTTCTTC. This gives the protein CAISASVHEQFF.

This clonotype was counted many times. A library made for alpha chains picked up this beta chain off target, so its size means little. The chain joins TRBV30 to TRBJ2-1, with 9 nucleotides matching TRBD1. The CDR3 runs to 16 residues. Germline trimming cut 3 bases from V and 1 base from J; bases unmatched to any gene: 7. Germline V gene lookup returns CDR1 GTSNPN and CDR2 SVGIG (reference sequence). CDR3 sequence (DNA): TGTGCCTGGAGCGAAGCGGGACAGGGTTCCTACAATGAGCAGTTCTTC. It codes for CAWSEAGQGSYNEQFF.

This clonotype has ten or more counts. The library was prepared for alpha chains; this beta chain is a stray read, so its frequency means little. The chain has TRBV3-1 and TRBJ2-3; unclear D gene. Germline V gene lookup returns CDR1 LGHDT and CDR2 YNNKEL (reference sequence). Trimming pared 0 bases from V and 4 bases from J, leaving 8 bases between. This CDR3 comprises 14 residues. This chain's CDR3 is CASSQDTESDTQYF. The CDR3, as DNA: TGTGCCAGCAGCCAAGATACGGAGTCAGATACGCAGTATTTT.

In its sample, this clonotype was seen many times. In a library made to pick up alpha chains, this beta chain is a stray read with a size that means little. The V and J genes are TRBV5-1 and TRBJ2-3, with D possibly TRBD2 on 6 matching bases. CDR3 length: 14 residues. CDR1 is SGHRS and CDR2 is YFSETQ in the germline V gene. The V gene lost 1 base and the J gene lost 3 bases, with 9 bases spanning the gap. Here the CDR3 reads CASSLRLATDTQYF. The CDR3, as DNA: TGCGCCAGCAGCTTGCGTCTAGCGACAGATACGCAGTATTTT. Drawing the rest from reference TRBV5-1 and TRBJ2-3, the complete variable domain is KAGVTQTPRYLIKTRGQQVTLSCSPISGHRSVSWYQQTPGQGLQFLFEYFSETQRNKGNFPGRFSGRQFSNSRSEMNVSTLELGDSALYLCASSLRLATDTQYFGPGTRLTVL.

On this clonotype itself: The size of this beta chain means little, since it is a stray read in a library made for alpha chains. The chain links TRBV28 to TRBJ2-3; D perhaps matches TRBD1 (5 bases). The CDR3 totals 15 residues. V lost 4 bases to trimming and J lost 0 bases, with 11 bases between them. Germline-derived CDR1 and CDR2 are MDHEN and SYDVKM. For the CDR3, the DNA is TGTGCCAGCAGTTCTCGAACAGGTAGCACAGATACGCAGTATTTT. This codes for CASSSRTGSTDTQYF.